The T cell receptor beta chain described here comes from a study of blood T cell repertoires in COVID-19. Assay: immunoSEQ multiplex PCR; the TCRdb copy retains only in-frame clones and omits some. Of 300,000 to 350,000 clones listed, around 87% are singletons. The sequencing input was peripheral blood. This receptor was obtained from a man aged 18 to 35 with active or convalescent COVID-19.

CDR3 coding DNA: TGCGCCAGCAGACCGGACAGGGATGGAAACACCATATATTTT. It is translated as CASRPDRDGNTIYF. The chain links TRBV10-1 to TRBJ1-3, with TRBD1 identical over 8 bases. The CDR3 runs 14 residues. J lost 3 bases, V lost 6 bases, and 4 bases had no gene match. The germline V gene encodes CDR1 WNHNN and CDR2 SYGVQD (reference sequence).